The 13 T cell receptor beta chains below all came from one sample that was sequenced in a study of vaccination effects on CD4 cells after COVID-19. After expansion with viral peptide pools in the ViraFEST assay, antigen-specific CD4+ T cells were sequenced. CD4+ T cells were isolated after around ten days of culture. The individual was infected with SARS-CoV-2 between March and December 2020, as confirmed by PCR. Assay: immunoSEQ multiplex PCR; the TCRdb copy retains only in-frame clones and omits some. The sample has about 26,000 clones; 75% to 80% are singletons. Their antigen targets remain unknown. Material: CD4+ T cells from PBMCs cultured with HCoV-NL63 spike peptides, obtained before COVID-19 vaccination. These receptor sequences come from a human donor who had a prior SARS-CoV-2 infection.

The chain is built from TRBV4-2 and TRBJ1-5; D gene unclear. CDR3 length: 15 amino acids. Germline V gene sequence: CDR1 LGHNA, CDR2 YNFKEQ. Trimming left V 0 bases short and J 0 bases short, with 6 bases between. CDR3 in amino acids: CASSQEAVSNQPQHF. For the CDR3, the DNA is TGTGCCAGCAGCCAAGAAGCGGTTAGCAATCAGCCCCAGCATTTT.

This chain links TRBV24-1 with TRBJ1-6, with D uncertain. In germline, CDR1 is KGHDR, CDR2 SFDVKD. V gave up 6 bases and J gave up 0 bases, with 14 bases separating them. The CDR3 has 17 amino acids. DNA for the CDR3: TGTGCCACCAGTCCACCGTGGCAACCCTCCTATAATTCACCCCTCCACTTT. It translates to CATSPPWQPSYNSPLHF.

This clone was picked up a small number of times. CDR3 sequence (DNA): TGTGCCAGCAGCCTCCAGGGGGGGTCCTACAATGAGCAGTTCTTC. It translates to CASSLQGGSYNEQFF. The V and J genes are TRBV9 and TRBJ2-1; D is tentatively TRBD1 or TRBD2 (7 bases each). This CDR3 has 15 amino acids. CDR1 and CDR2 from the germline V gene are SGDLS and YYNGEE. Deletions cut 4 bases from V and 1 base from J, with 12 bases between.

This chain uses TRBV7-8 with TRBJ1-3; D possibly corresponds to TRBD1 (5 bases). V lost 2 bases and J 0 bases, leaving 14 bases between the germline ends. CDR1 and CDR2 from the germline V gene are SGHVS and FQNEAQ. CDR3 length: 17 residues. The CDR3 loop is CASSLQGRVYSGNTIYF. CDR3 nucleotide sequence: TGTGCCAGCAGCTTACAGGGCAGGGTCTACTCTGGAAACACCATATATTTT.

V gene TRBV6-5 combines with J gene TRBJ2-3, with 12 nucleotides matching TRBD2. The germline V gene encodes CDR1 MNHEY and CDR2 SVGAGI. CDR3 size: 15 residues. V lost 6 bases to trimming and J lost 7 bases; unmatched junction nucleotides: 8. CDR3 sequence reads: CASSRLAGGPYTQYF. CDR3 DNA: TGTGCCAGCAGCCGCCTAGCGGGGGGGCCATATACGCAGTATTTT.

The rearrangement uses TRBV5-1 and TRBJ2-5; D remains unclear. Trimming pared 0 bases from V and 0 bases from J, leaving 6 bases between. CDR3 length: 14 amino acids. CDR1 is SGHRS and CDR2 is YFSETQ in the germline V gene. CDR3: CASSLAGHQETQYF. CDR3 bases: TGCGCCAGCAGCTTGGCAGGTCACCAAGAGACCCAGTACTTC.

The chain carries TRBV11-3 and TRBJ2-3, with unresolved D. Germline V gives CDR1 SGHNT, CDR2 YENEEA. The CDR3 totals 14 residues. Trimming left V 0 bases short and J 2 bases short, with 6 bases between. This CDR3 reads CASSLDPSTDTQYF. CDR3 DNA sequence: TGTGCCAGCAGCTTAGATCCCTCCACAGATACGCAGTATTTT.

The chain is built from TRBV4-1 and TRBJ1-6; D possibly corresponds to TRBD1 (6 bases). The length of the CDR3 is 17 residues. Germline V lookup: CDR1 MGHRA, CDR2 YSYEKL. V shed 0 bases and J shed 6 bases, with 15 bases lying between them. The CDR3 loop reads CASSQDSGGLGNSPLHF. The CDR3 DNA sequence: TGCGCCAGCAGCCAAGATTCGGGGGGCTTAGGTAATTCACCCCTCCACTTT.

The chain recombines TRBV2 with TRBJ1-2, with a possible D match to TRBD1 (6 bases). Trimming took off 0 bases at V and 4 bases at J, with 9 bases between the two ends. Germline V lookup: CDR1 SNHLY, CDR2 FYNNEI. The CDR3 has 14 amino acids. CDR3 amino acids: CASSEARGGYGYTF. The CDR3 DNA reads TGTGCCAGCAGTGAAGCCAGGGGAGGCTATGGCTACACCTTC.

This chain connects TRBV18 to TRBJ1-5, with 9 bases fitting TRBD1. The CDR3 loop spans 16 amino acids. The trim removed 4 bases at V and 2 bases at J, leaving 6 bases unmatched. Looked up from germline, CDR1 is KGHSH and CDR2 is LQKENI. The CDR3 region is CASSRQGDRGNQPQHF. The CDR3 region has the DNA TGTGCCAGCTCACGACAGGGGGATAGGGGCAATCAGCCCCAGCATTTT.

This clone appeared a single time. The chain is built from TRBV18 and TRBJ1-5; perhaps TRBD1 as D (5 bases). Germline lookup yields CDR1 KGHSH and CDR2 LQKENI. This CDR3 is built from 14 residues. The V and J ends lost 2 bases and 4 bases respectively, with 9 bases between them. The CDR3, as DNA: TGTGCCAGCTCACCAGGGACGGGGAATCAGCCCCAGCATTTT. It encodes CASSPGTGNQPQHF.

This sequence joins TRBV30 and TRBJ2-7; the D is unclear. Trimming left V 3 bases short and J 7 bases short, with 16 bases between. This CDR3 is built from 13 residues. CDR1 and CDR2 (germline): GTSNPN, SVGIG (reference sequence). The CDR3 region has the DNA TGTGCCTGGAGGGCCTCCCTCGAGGAGGAGCAGTACTTC. Its protein product is CAWRASLEEEQYF.

This clone was detected once. An end of the junction differs from the germline gene, which may be a read error. CDR3 sequence reads: CSVKDRGTEAFF. The DNA for the CDR3 is TGCAGCGTTAAAGACAGGGGCACTGAAGCTTTCTTT. The chain has TRBV29-1 and TRBJ1-1, with 8 bases matching TRBD1. CDR3 length: 12 residues. The germline gives CDR1 SQVTM, CDR2 ANQGSEA.